This TCR beta chain was captured in a study of OX40 agonist ivuxolimab in advanced cancers. Study-wide background: Mean age approximately 66 years, range roughly 20 to 85; 82.7% male. 30% to 40% of patients had received prior checkpoint inhibitor therapy. General observations from the study: At 0.1 to 3.0 mg/kg, CD4+ and CD8+ blood T cells expanded clonally by week 6.

The repertoire was sequenced with immunoSEQ multiplex PCR; TCRdb's copy has only in-frame clones and lacks some. The sample contains about 55,000 clones, roughly 82% of which appear only once. This clone was picked up one time. The antigen remains undetermined. The V gene lost 4 bases and the J gene lost 5 bases, with 11 bases spanning the gap. The CDR3 consists of 14 residues. CDR1 and CDR2 from the germline V gene are MGHRA and YSYEKL. The TCR was taken from an adult with an advanced solid tumor such as melanoma, head and neck, liver or kidney cancer. The gene calls are TRBV4-1 and TRBJ1-4, with TRBD1 as a possible D gene (5 bases). Sequenced here: CD4+ or CD8+ T cells sorted from blood, sampled in a trial of the OX40 agonist ivuxolimab. DNA for the CDR3: TGCGCCAGCAGCCCAGGGCAAAAGAATGAAAAACTGTTTTTT. Protein product: CASSPGQKNEKLFF.